One and the same sample provided the 31 T cell receptor beta chains below, sequenced in a study of Graves' ophthalmopathy and Graves' hyperthyroidism (dated by TCRdb to the late 2010s). The instrument given in TCRdb is Illumina HiSeq 2000. For repertoire sequencing, TCR beta CDR3 regions were amplified from RNA transcripts. HTBI primers and the Qiagen OneStep RT-PCR kit were used in a first-round RT-PCR, which was followed by a second-round multiplex PCR, size selection and purification. TCRdb reprocessed the public reads (quality trimming at Q25 with fastp, clone calling with MiXCR) and kept in-frame beta chains. Duplicate CDR3 protein sequences are folded into a single record with the most common DNA and genes. The sample includes around 590,000 distinct CDR3 sequences, with roughly 39% observed a single time. The top ten clonotypes cover approximately 4.1% of the sample. The specimen sequenced was peripheral blood or thyroid tissue (not recorded which). The origin of the receptors is an adult man with Graves' hyperthyroidism.

The V gene is TRBV10-3, the J gene TRBJ2-5; 10 bases match TRBD1. Per the germline V gene, CDR1 is ENHRY and CDR2 is SYGVKD. This CDR3 spans 13 amino acids. V was pared by 8 bases and J by 9 bases, with 9 bases of the junction left unmatched. The CDR3 reads CAIAGTGDQPQYF. DNA for the CDR3: TGTGCCATCGCCGGGACAGGGGATCAGCCCCAGTACTTC.

This rearrangement joins TRBV7-2 to TRBJ2-7; maybe TRBD2 (7 bases). Germline V CDR1 and CDR2: SGHTA, FQGNSA. Trimming took 4 bases from V and 3 from J, leaving 22 bases between them. The CDR3 contains 17 residues. The CDR3 loop reads CASSWGQENGGIYEQYF. Here the CDR3 DNA reads TGTGCCAGCAGCTGGGGGCAGGAGAACGGGGGGATCTACGAGCAGTACTTC.

The chain carries TRBV15 and TRBJ2-4; D not certain. Trimming removed 10 bases from V and 6 bases from J, with 13 bases in between. The length of the CDR3 is 12 residues. Germline V gene data show CDR1 as LNHNV and CDR2 as YYDKDF (reference sequence). The CDR3 DNA reads as TGTGCCATCGGCCAGCCGCCAAACATTCAGTACTTC. This encodes CAIGQPPNIQYF.

This clonotype has only a few counts. J is TRBJ2-7 and V is TRBV15, with 9 bases fitting TRBD1. Germline CDR1 reads LNHNV; CDR2 reads YYDKDF (reference sequence). J gave up 2 bases and V 0 bases, and 5 bases lay outside the gene matches. The CDR3 has 16 amino acids. CDR3: CATSREGGQGPYEQYF. The CDR3 region has the DNA TGTGCCACCAGCAGAGAAGGGGGACAGGGTCCCTACGAGCAGTACTTC.

This clonotype appeared many times. The gene calls are TRBV7-9 and TRBJ1-5; no definite D call. Trimming cost V 8 bases and J 3 bases, with 11 bases left between them. Germline CDR1 is SEHNR and CDR2 is FQNEAQ (reference sequence). This CDR3 contains 13 residues. CDR3 sequence (DNA): TGTGCCAGCGCACGTGGCTTCAATCAGCCCCAGCATTTT. Residues: CASARGFNQPQHF.

This clonotype was found many times. The chain joins TRBV10-3 to TRBJ1-5, with TRBD1 as a possible D gene (5 bases). Germline V lookup: CDR1 ENHRY, CDR2 SYGVKD. Deletions cut 6 bases from V and 2 bases from J, with 14 bases between. The CDR3 has 15 amino acids. The CDR3 DNA reads TGTGCCATCAGCGAGGGGAGGTTAGGCAATCAGCCCCAGCATTTT. Translating it yields CAISEGRLGNQPQHF.

Notes on this clonotype: This may arise from a read error, as a much more abundant clone is one base away. The CDR3 carries no conserved terminal phenylalanine or tryptophan, so it likely arises from a read error. This CDR3 is CASRHPGNTEAFI. CDR3 sequence (DNA): TGTGCCAGCAGACACCCAGGGAACACTGAAGCTTTCATT. The rearrangement links TRBV6-5 to TRBJ1-1; D unresolved. V was clipped by 6 bases and J by 1 base, with 9 bases between them. The CDR3 has 13 amino acids. Looked up from germline, CDR1 is MNHEY and CDR2 is SVGAGI.

This clonotype was counted at least ten times. This chain links TRBV11-2 with TRBJ2-5; D is tentatively TRBD1 or TRBD2 (6 bases each). This CDR3 has 15 amino acids. The V end was cut by 3 bases, the J end by 5 bases, with 16 bases between. Per the germline V gene, CDR1 is SGHAT and CDR2 is FQNNGV. In DNA form, the CDR3 reads TGTGCCAGCAGCTTGGGGGGCAGGAAGAGGGAGACCCAGTACTTC. Protein: CASSLGGRKRETQYF.

The chain couples TRBV2 to TRBJ2-3, with D possibly TRBD2 on 6 matching bases. The V gene lost 6 bases and the J gene lost 3 bases, with 16 bases spanning the gap. This CDR3 has 15 amino acids. CDR1 is SNHLY, CDR2 FYNNEI, per germline. CDR3 coding DNA: TGTGCCAGCAGGGCGACTGGGCGGGGTACAGATACGCAGTATTTT. This sequence encodes CASRATGRGTDTQYF.

This clonotype occurred many times. The chain couples TRBV7-2 to TRBJ1-5; no definite D call. The germline V gene encodes CDR1 SGHTA and CDR2 FQGNSA. Trimming left V 5 bases short and J 0 bases short, with 17 bases between. The CDR3 extends over 17 amino acids. The CDR3 region is CASSPHRAAYSNQPQHF. CDR3 DNA: TGTGCCAGCAGCCCTCACCGGGCCGCTTATAGCAATCAGCCCCAGCATTTT. The full variable domain, its missing parts supplied by reference TRBV7-2 and TRBJ1-5, is GAGVSQSPSNKVTEKGKDVELRCDPISGHTALYWYRQSLGQGLEFLIYFQGNSAPDKSGLPSDRFSAERTGGSVSTLTIQRTQQEDSAVYLCASSPHRAAYSNQPQHFGDGTRLSIL.

A word on this clonotype: Since a much larger clone is just one base distant, this may be a read error. V usage is TRBV20-1 and J usage is TRBJ2-7; D possibly corresponds to TRBD1 (6 bases). The CDR3 covers 13 residues. Looked up from germline, CDR1 is DFQATT and CDR2 is SNEGSKA (reference sequence). The CDR3 sequence: CSALRDTSYGQYF. The DNA for the CDR3 is TGCAGTGCCCTCCGGGACACCTCCTACGGGCAGTACTTC.

This clonotype has ten or more counts. The V gene is TRBV29-1, the J gene TRBJ1-1, with D possibly TRBD1 on 5 matching bases. Trimming removed 2 bases at V and 5 bases at J, with 12 bases between. From germline, CDR1 is SQVTM and CDR2 ANQGSEA. The CDR3 runs to 13 residues. The CDR3 coding sequence is TGCAGCGTTGAAAAGGGGACGGGGACTGAAGCTTTCTTT. Translation gives CSVEKGTGTEAFF.

This clonotype showed up many times. The chain uses TRBV28 and TRBJ1-2; D unresolved. Trimming shortened V by 5 bases and J by 0 bases, and 10 bases separated the two germline ends. CDR1 is MDHEN and CDR2 is SYDVKM in the germline V gene. The length of the CDR3 is 14 residues. DNA for the CDR3: TGTGCCAGCAGTCCACCCGGGACTAACTATGGCTACACCTTC. Amino acid sequence: CASSPPGTNYGYTF.

Turning to this clonotype: This may be a read error: a much more frequent sequence differs by one nucleotide. The chain recombines TRBV5-4 with TRBJ1-3; D ambiguous. V was cut by 7 bases and J by 0 bases, with 8 bases left in between. The CDR3 loop spans 13 amino acids. Per the germline V gene, CDR1 is SGHNT and CDR2 is YYREEE (reference sequence). The DNA for the CDR3 is TGTGCCAGCGGCCCTCGCTCTGGAAACACCATATATTTT. It translates to CASGPRSGNTIYF.

The chain is built from TRBV7-2 and TRBJ2-1; 8 bases are a match to TRBD1. Trimming took 2 bases from V and 6 from J; bases not matched to a gene: 6. Germline lookup yields CDR1 SGHTA and CDR2 FQGNSA. CDR3 size: 15 residues. CDR3 in amino acids: CASSLSGQGGNEQFF. The CDR3 DNA is TGTGCCAGCAGCTTAAGCGGACAGGGTGGCAATGAGCAGTTCTTC. The full variable domain, with the rest looked up from reference TRBV7-2 and TRBJ2-1, is GAGVSQSPSNKVTEKGKDVELRCDPISGHTALYWYRQSLGQGLEFLIYFQGNSAPDKSGLPSDRFSAERTGGSVSTLTIQRTQQEDSAVYLCASSLSGQGGNEQFFGPGTRLTVL.

The rearrangement uses TRBV2 and TRBJ2-7; D may be TRBD1 or TRBD2 (5 bases each). V shed 7 bases and J shed 2 bases, with 15 bases lying between them. The germline V gene encodes CDR1 SNHLY and CDR2 FYNNEI. The CDR3 extends over 14 amino acids. CDR3 loop: CASNRGSVTYEQYF. The CDR3 coding sequence is TGTGCCAGCAACCGGGGCAGCGTTACCTACGAGCAGTACTTC.

About this clonotype itself: Its ends do not fully match the called genes, so a read error is possible. The J gene is TRBJ1-1, the V gene TRBV7-2; 7 bases map to TRBD1. This CDR3 comprises 15 residues. Germline V gene sequence: CDR1 SGHTA, CDR2 FQGNSA. Here the CDR3 DNA reads TGTGCCAGCAGCTTGCAGGGGGTACTAAACACTAAAGCTTTCTTT. Amino acid sequence: CASSLQGVLNTKAFF.

The chain has TRBV7-9 and TRBJ1-2, with TRBD1 matching over 7 bases. Trimming at V came to 4 bases and at J to 4 bases, leaving 6 bases not matched to a gene. CDR3 length: 14 amino acids. CDR1 and CDR2 (germline): SEHNR, FQNEAQ (reference sequence). CDR3 sequence reads: CASSYSGTAYGYTF. CDR3 nucleotides: TGTGCCAGCAGCTACTCCGGGACAGCCTATGGCTACACCTTC.

This clonotype was seen repeatedly, ten times or more. CDR3 sequence: CASSQVEPRLSYEQYF. The CDR3 DNA is TGCGCCAGCAGCCAAGTCGAGCCTCGACTCTCCTACGAGCAGTACTTC. This sequence joins TRBV4-1 and TRBJ2-7, with no clear D. Per the germline V gene, CDR1 is MGHRA and CDR2 is YSYEKL. V was clipped by 1 base and J by 0 bases, with 13 bases between them. The CDR3 sequence is 16 residues long.

This clonotype was picked up many times. V gene TRBV27 combines with J gene TRBJ1-1; D is ambiguous. The CDR3 consists of 11 residues. Germline assignment: CDR1 MNHEY and CDR2 SMNVEV (reference sequence). The V gene lost 7 bases and the J gene lost 5 bases, with 8 bases spanning the gap. The CDR3 reads CASTAGTEAFF. The CDR3 nucleotides read TGTGCCAGCACAGCTGGGACTGAAGCTTTCTTT.

Concerning this clonotype: Possible read error: a much larger clone is one base away. This chain uses TRBV20-1 with TRBJ1-1; D may be TRBD1 (5 bases). The germline V gene encodes CDR1 DFQATT and CDR2 SNEGSKA (reference sequence). V lost 3 bases, J lost 4 bases, and 24 bases lay in between. CDR3 length: 17 residues. The CDR3 DNA is TGCAGTGCTAGTGGAGGGGAACAGGTGGCTTGGGGCACTGAAGCTTTCTTT. Translation: CSASGGEQVAWGTEAFF.

This clonotype was observed many times. This rearrangement joins TRBV29-1 to TRBJ1-2; TRBD1 agrees at 9 bases. CDR3 length: 11 amino acids. Germline loops: CDR1 SQVTM, CDR2 ANQGSEA. Germline trimming cut 7 bases from V and 6 bases from J; bases unmatched to any gene: 3. CDR3: CSDGTGNGYTF. The CDR3 coding sequence is TGCAGCGACGGGACAGGGAATGGCTACACCTTC. The full variable domain, completed using reference TRBV29-1 and TRBJ1-2, is SAVISQKPSRDICQRGTSLTIQCQVDSQVTMMFWYRQQPGQSLTLIATANQGSEATYESGFVIDKFPISRPNLTFSTLTVSNMSPEDSSIYLCSDGTGNGYTFGSGTRLTVV.

This clonotype was observed many times. V usage is TRBV12-3 or TRBV12-4 and J usage is TRBJ2-5; D might be TRBD1 or TRBD2, each matching 6 bases. V was shortened by 6 bases and J by 4 bases, with 15 bases between the two germline ends. The CDR3 runs to 14 residues. In DNA, the CDR3 is TGTGCCAGCAGAGTGTCACAGGGAGGAGAGACCCAGTACTTC. Its protein is CASRVSQGGETQYF.

The V call is TRBV7-9, the J call TRBJ2-7; 10 nucleotides align to TRBD2. Germline V CDR1 and CDR2: SEHNR, FQNEAQ (reference sequence). There are 14 residues in the CDR3. V shed 5 bases, J shed 6 bases, and the junction held 7 bases outside the gene matches. In DNA form, the CDR3 reads TGTGCCAGCAGCACTGGAGCGGGAGGGTTCGAGCAGTACTTC. Translation: CASSTGAGGFEQYF.

The rearrangement uses TRBV2 and TRBJ1-4, with D possibly TRBD1 on 5 matching bases. V lost 1 base to trimming and J lost 4 bases, with 10 bases between them. From germline, CDR1 is SNHLY and CDR2 FYNNEI. The CDR3 runs to 15 residues. The CDR3 DNA follows: TGTGCCAGCAGTGAAGATGGGACCTTTAATGAAAAACTGTTTTTT. Its translation: CASSEDGTFNEKLFF.

This rearrangement joins TRBV4-2 to TRBJ1-2; D is perhaps TRBD1 (6 bases). CDR1 LGHNA and CDR2 YNFKEQ come from the germline V gene. V was cut by 0 bases and J by 8 bases, with 19 bases left in between. The CDR3 spans 16 residues. For the CDR3, the DNA is TGTGCCAGCAGCCAAGAAGGGGGGACACCCGAGGGGGGCTACACCTTC. The encoded protein is CASSQEGGTPEGGYTF.

This clonotype was found a few times. The chain carries TRBV7-9 and TRBJ1-2, with unresolved D. This CDR3 comprises 14 residues. V was cut by 5 bases and J by 8 bases, with 18 bases left in between. CDR1 and CDR2 (germline): SEHNR, FQNEAQ (reference sequence). The CDR3, as DNA: TGTGCCAGCAGCCCTAGGGAGGGTTTAACAGGCTACACCTTC. Translation gives CASSPREGLTGYTF.

The CDR3 spells CSAPVRNTGELFF. The DNA of the CDR3 is TGCAGTGCTCCCGTTCGTAACACCGGGGAGCTGTTTTTT. V gene TRBV20-1 combines with J gene TRBJ2-2; D gene unclear. V was trimmed by 5 bases and J by 2 bases, leaving 9 bases between them. The CDR3 is 13 amino acids. Germline CDR1 is DFQATT and CDR2 is SNEGSKA (reference sequence).

The rearrangement joins TRBV6-1 to TRBJ2-6; D is uncertain. V dropped 3 bases and J dropped 2 bases, with 5 bases sitting between them. The CDR3 contains 14 residues. From germline, CDR1 is MNHNS and CDR2 SASEGT. The CDR3 nucleotides read TGTGCCAGCAGTGACAGAACTGGGGCCAACGTCCTGACTTTC. Translation: CASSDRTGANVLTF.

This clonotype has just a few counts. The V call is TRBV4-1, the J call TRBJ1-5, with 9 bases identical to TRBD1. Germline V gene sequence: CDR1 MGHRA, CDR2 YSYEKL. The CDR3 covers 20 residues. Trimming took 1 base from V and 0 from J; bases not matched to a gene: 13. The CDR3 reads CASSQAGQGIPYDSNQPQHF. The CDR3 DNA reads TGCGCCAGCAGCCAAGCGGGACAGGGAATTCCCTATGATAGCAATCAGCCCCAGCATTTT.

This clonotype has a count of ten or more. V is TRBV6-5 and J is TRBJ1-5; 9 positions match TRBD1. Germline V CDR1 and CDR2: MNHEY, SVGAGI. V trimming: 6 bases; J trimming: 5 bases; junction bases outside the gene matches: 11. The CDR3 has 16 amino acids. CDR3 protein: CASRPQGAGPDQPQHF. CDR3 DNA: TGTGCCAGCAGGCCACAGGGGGCCGGTCCCGATCAGCCCCAGCATTTT.